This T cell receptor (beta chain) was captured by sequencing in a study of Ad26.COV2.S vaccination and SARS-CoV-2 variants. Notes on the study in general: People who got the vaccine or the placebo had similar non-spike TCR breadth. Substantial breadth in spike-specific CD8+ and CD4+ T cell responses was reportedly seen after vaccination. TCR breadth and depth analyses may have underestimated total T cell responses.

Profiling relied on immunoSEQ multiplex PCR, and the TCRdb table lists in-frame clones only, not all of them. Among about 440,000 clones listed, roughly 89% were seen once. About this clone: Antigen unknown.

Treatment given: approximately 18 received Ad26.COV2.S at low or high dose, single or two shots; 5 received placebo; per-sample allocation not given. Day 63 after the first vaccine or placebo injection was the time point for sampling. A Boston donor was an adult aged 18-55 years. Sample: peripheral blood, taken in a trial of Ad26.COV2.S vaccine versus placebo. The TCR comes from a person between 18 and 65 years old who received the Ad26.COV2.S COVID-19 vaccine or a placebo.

In nucleotides, the CDR3 is TGCAGCGTCCTCGTCCCGGGACAGTTAGTGGCCAAAAACATTCAGTACTTC. It specifies CSVLVPGQLVAKNIQYF. This chain connects TRBV29-1 to TRBJ2-4, with TRBD1 matching over 7 bases. The CDR3 is 17 residues long. V lost 6 bases, J lost 1 base, and 15 bases stayed unmatched. From germline, CDR1 is SQVTM and CDR2 ANQGSEA.